This TCR beta chain was sequenced for a study of T cells in pancreatic ductal adenocarcinoma (TCRdb year 2017). At the level of the whole study: Seeking insight into the adaptive T-cell response that arises naturally, the researchers examined how many CD8+ T cells infiltrated tumors of resected pancreatic ductal adenocarcinoma, where they sat, and what features they had, alongside the same properties of suppressive cells.

TCR beta CDR3 regions were amplified from genomic DNA using the immunoSEQ hsTCRB kit. High-throughput TRB CDR3 sequencing was performed on an Illumina HiSeq system. As for the authors' bioinformatics: Sequencing reads were analyzed with the immunoSEQ software, and nonproductive sequences with premature stops or frame-shifts were excluded. Clonality of the repertoire was calculated as one minus the Shannon entropy normalized by log2 of the number of unique productive sequences. This is the immuneACCESS table as TCRdb keeps it, with only in-frame sequences that have V and J called. A part of the clones is gone; compared with another copy, unresolved V genes explain less than half, and the rest is unexplained. The DNA gave D and trimming, while V, J and clone size come from that table. This sample comprises more than 85,000 clones, 90% to 95% of them detected only once. Approximately 3.1% of the sample rests with the top ten.

Pancreatic ductal adenocarcinoma patients who had undergone surgery without neoadjuvant therapy were selected. After peripheral blood was drawn into heparin tubes, PBMCs were separated on a histopaque density gradient and then cryopreserved in 10% DMSO. Using the DNeasy Blood and Tissue Kit with Proteinase K and RNase treatment, genomic DNA was extracted from about 7 PBMC and fewer than ten flash-frozen tumor specimens. In regard to this clone: Its antigen target is currently unknown. No clone much larger than this one lies a single base away; base qualities are absent.

The cysteine opens and the phenylalanine closes a CDR3 of 17 amino acids. The CDR3 DNA has 51 bases and is translated from base 1. The germline V gene specifies MGHRA as CDR1 and YSYEKL as CDR2. Compared with germline, V lacks 1 base and J lacks 4 bases; bases without a gene match: 9. Study-wide conclusions, independent of this receptor: Compared with tumor samples, blood samples had more total productive templates and approximately 8-fold more unique clonotypes. T-cell clonality showed no significant difference between tumor and blood, with a mean clonality of approximately 0.12 in tumors and around 0.067 in blood. Because tumors are enriched in CD45RO+ effector T cells rather than naive T cells, which biases toward lower diversity, comparisons of clonality between tumor and blood may be biased. Since most people with pancreatic cancer show up with disease that cannot be operated on, the resected cohort was biased toward the minority who had early-stage disease.

The rearrangement combines TRBV4-1 with TRBJ2-3, with 9 bases matching TRBD2. This clonotype originated in a human donor with pancreatic ductal adenocarcinoma. Material for sequencing was PBMCs. The sequenced DNA: TGCGCCAGCAGCCAAGGGTCTAGCGGGGAGTTCTCAGATACGCAGTATTTT. Its protein reads: CASSQGSSGEFSDTQYF.